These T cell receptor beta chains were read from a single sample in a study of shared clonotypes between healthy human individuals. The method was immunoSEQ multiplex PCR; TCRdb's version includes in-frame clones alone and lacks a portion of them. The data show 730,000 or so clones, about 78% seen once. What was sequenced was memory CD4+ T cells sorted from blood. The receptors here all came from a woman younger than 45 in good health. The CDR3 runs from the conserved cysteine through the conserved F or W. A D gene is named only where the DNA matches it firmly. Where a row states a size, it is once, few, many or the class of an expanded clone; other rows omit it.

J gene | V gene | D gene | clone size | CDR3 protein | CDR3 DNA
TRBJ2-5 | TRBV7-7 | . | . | CASSLGAIQETQYF | TGTGCCAGCAGCTTAGGGGCCATACAAGAGACCCAGTACTTC
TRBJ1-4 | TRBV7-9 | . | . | CASSQGTSNEKLFF | TGTGCCAGCAGCCAAGGGACCAGTAATGAAAAACTGTTTTTT
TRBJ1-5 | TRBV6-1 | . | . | CASSEAHQGWQPQHF | TGTGCCAGCAGTGAAGCGCATCAGGGGTGGCAGCCCCAGCATTTT
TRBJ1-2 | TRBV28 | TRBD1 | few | CASSQDRGRGYGYTF | TGTGCCAGCAGCCAAGACAGGGGCCGAGGTTATGGCTACACCTTC
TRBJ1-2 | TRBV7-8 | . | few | CASSLAHLSYGYTF | TGTGCCAGCAGCTTAGCACACCTATCCTATGGCTACACCTTC
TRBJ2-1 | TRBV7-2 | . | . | CASSSRLGGSYNEQFF | TGTGCCAGCAGCTCAAGACTAGGGGGGTCCTACAATGAGCAGTTCTTC
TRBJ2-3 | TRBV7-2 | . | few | CASNPTVLVPDTQYF | TGTGCCAGCAACCCAACGGTGCTAGTTCCAGATACGCAGTATTTT
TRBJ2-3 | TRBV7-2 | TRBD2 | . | CASSLEAWGTSGRATQYF | TGTGCCAGCAGCTTAGAAGCGTGGGGGACTAGCGGGAGAGCTACGCAGTATTTT
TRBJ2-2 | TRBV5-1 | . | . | CAASTGANTGELFF | TGCGCCGCATCGACAGGCGCGAACACCGGGGAGCTGTTTTTT
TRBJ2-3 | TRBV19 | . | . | CATTTGSSTDTQYF | TGTGCCACCACAACAGGGAGCTCCACAGATACGCAGTATTTT
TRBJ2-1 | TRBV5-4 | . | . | CASSLGVEQFF | TGTGCCAGCAGCTTGGGAGTTGAGCAGTTCTTC
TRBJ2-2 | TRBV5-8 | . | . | CASSWARVGTGELFF | TGTGCCAGCAGCTGGGCACGGGTGGGCACCGGGGAGCTGTTTTTT
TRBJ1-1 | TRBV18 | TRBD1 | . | CASSPSRQGFGQTEAFF | TGTGCCAGCTCACCATCACGACAGGGGTTCGGTCAAACTGAAGCTTTCTTT
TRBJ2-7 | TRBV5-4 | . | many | CASSSSSGQTYEQYF | TGTGCCAGCAGCTCCAGTAGTGGTCAGACCTACGAGCAGTACTTC
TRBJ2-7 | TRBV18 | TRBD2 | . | CASSPPAGGSYEQYF | TGTGCCAGCTCACCACCTGCGGGAGGGTCCTACGAGCAGTACTTC
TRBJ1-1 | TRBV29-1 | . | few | CSERQANTEAFF | TGCAGCGAAAGACAGGCTAACACTGAAGCTTTCTTT
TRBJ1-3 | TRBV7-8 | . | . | CASRPNHSGNTIYF | TGTGCCAGCAGGCCTAACCACTCTGGAAACACCATATATTTT
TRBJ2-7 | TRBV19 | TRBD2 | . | CASSSGTRNHYEQYF | TGTGCCAGTAGTTCCGGGACTAGAAATCATTACGAGCAGTACTTC
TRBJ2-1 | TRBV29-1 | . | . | CSVFRTVNEQFF | TGCAGCGTCTTCAGGACTGTCAATGAGCAGTTCTTC
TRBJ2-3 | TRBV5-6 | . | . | CASSLLRQGGDTQYF | TGTGCCAGCAGCTTGCTACGGCAGGGTGGGGATACGCAGTATTTT
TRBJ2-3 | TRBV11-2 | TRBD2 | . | CASRAWTSGTDTQYF | TGTGCCAGCAGGGCCTGGACTAGCGGGACAGATACGCAGTATTTT
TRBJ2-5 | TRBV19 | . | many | CASSQGGPVETQYF | TGTGCCAGTAGTCAAGGGGGTCCGGTCGAGACCCAGTACTTC